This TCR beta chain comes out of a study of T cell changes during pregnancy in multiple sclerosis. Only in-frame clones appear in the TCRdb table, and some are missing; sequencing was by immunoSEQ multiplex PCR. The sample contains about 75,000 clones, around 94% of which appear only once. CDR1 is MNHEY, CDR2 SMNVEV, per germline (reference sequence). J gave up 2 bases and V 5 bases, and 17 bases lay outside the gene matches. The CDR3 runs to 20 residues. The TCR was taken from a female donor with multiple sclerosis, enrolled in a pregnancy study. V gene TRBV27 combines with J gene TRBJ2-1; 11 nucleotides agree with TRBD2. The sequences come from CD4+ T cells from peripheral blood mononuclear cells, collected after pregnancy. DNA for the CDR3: TGTGCCAGCAGTACCCTCCGACTAGCGGGGAGTGGGGGTCCCTACAATGAGCAGTTCTTC. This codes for CASSTLRLAGSGGPYNEQFF.